This TCR beta chain appears in the sequencing data of a study of control samples from healthy donors and cancer patients (dated by TCRdb to about 2020). V was cut back by 1 base and J by 7 bases, leaving a gap of 29 bases between them. Taken from cysteine to phenylalanine, the CDR3 has 20 residues. Of all the DNA, just the CDR3 is kept, 60 bases in frame from base 1. The germline V gene provides CDR1 LGHNA and CDR2 YSLEER. For this clone: Its antigen has not been determined. No quality values exist for individual bases; no much larger clone is one base distant.

The method was the immunoSEQ multiplex PCR assay. In TCRdb, the immuneACCESS table is reduced to in-frame sequences with V and J assigned. These tables do not hold every clone; where another copy was compared, an unresolved V gene accounts for under half, and the others remain unexplained. The sample table shows approximately 60,000 clones, and more than 85% are seen once. The top ten clonotypes cover around 0.9% of the sample. The sequenced material came from PBMCs. This TCR came from a man aged 25 to 40 with colorectal cancer. The chain links TRBV4-3 with TRBJ1-5; TRBD1 might be the D gene, on 6 matching bases. CDR3 sequence: CASSQALFYGRGLLSQPQHF. The nucleotide sequence reads as follows: TGCGCCAGCAGCCAAGCCCTCTTCTACGGCAGGGGCCTACTTTCGCAGCCCCAGCATTTT.